The next 21 T cell receptor beta chains were all read from a single sample in a study of cytomegalovirus exposure and HLA in healthy donors. PCR was performed using 60 Vbeta and 13 Jbeta primers. The table came from immunoSEQ multiplex PCR; TCRdb's copy has only in-frame clones and leaves some out. The sample holds about 170,000 clones, around 68% seen once. The sequencing sample was made of PBMCs. The receptors stem from a man aged 35 to 55 in good health and CMV-seronegative.

There are a few counts of this clone. The V call is TRBV29-1, the J call TRBJ2-5; 9 nucleotides align to TRBD1. The CDR3 contains 13 residues. Per germline, CDR1 SQVTM and CDR2 ANQGSEA. The V and J ends lost 7 bases and 5 bases, in that order; junction bases with no gene match: 8. In DNA form, the CDR3 reads TGCAGCGCCACGGACAGGGGAGGTGAGACCCAGTACTTC. As protein: CSATDRGGETQYF.

V is TRBV30 and J is TRBJ1-4, with a weak D call TRBD1 (5 bases). CDR3 length: 14 amino acids. The germline V gene encodes CDR1 GTSNPN and CDR2 SVGIG (reference sequence). Trimming left V 2 bases short and J 8 bases short, with 15 bases between. Here the CDR3 DNA reads TGTGCCTGGAGTAGAGGTCAGGGCGCGGAAAAACTGTTTTTT. It codes for CAWSRGQGAEKLFF.

This clone was counted a few times. The rearrangement joins TRBV7-9 to TRBJ1-2; 9 bases map to TRBD1. The CDR3 is 14 amino acids. Germline V gene lookup returns CDR1 SEHNR and CDR2 FQNEAQ (reference sequence). The V segment lost 0 bases and the J segment 5 bases; nucleotides outside the gene matches: 1. CDR3 nucleotide sequence: TGTGCCAGCAGCTTAGCCGGGACAGGGTATGGCTACACCTTC. It yields the protein CASSLAGTGYGYTF.

The rearrangement joins TRBV18 to TRBJ2-5; the match to TRBD1 covers 7 bases. The CDR3 spans 14 residues. The V gene's germline CDR1 is KGHSH and CDR2 LQKENI. V dropped 4 bases and J dropped 5; count of bases not matched to a gene: 7. The CDR3 loop reads CASSLNRGLETQYF. CDR3 sequence (DNA): TGTGCCAGCTCACTAAACAGGGGATTGGAGACCCAGTACTTC. The whole variable domain, filled in from reference TRBV18 and TRBJ2-5, reads NAGVMQNPRHLVRRRGQEARLRCSPMKGHSHVYWYRQLPEEGLKFMVYLQKENIIDESGMPKERFSAEFPKEGPSILRIQQVVRGDSAAYFCASSLNRGLETQYFGPGTRLLVL.

The chain has TRBV6-1 and TRBJ2-3; a possible D gene is TRBD2 (6 bases). This CDR3 contains 14 residues. With 7 bases removed from V and 3 bases from J, the gap between germline ends came to 14 bases. Per germline, CDR1 MNHNS and CDR2 SASEGT. The CDR3 bases are TGTGCCAGCATAGCGGTCTTTGATACAGATACGCAGTATTTT. Translation: CASIAVFDTDTQYF.

The chain uses TRBV4-1 and TRBJ2-5; 8 bases are a match to TRBD1. The assigned J gene may be wrong: the sequence end matches TRBJ2-7 better. CDR3 size: 17 residues. Germline V lookup: CDR1 MGHRA, CDR2 YSYEKL. Here the CDR3 DNA reads TGCGCCAGCAGCCAAGAAAGGTACAGGGGGAAAAGGGGCGAGCAGTACTTC. Translated, it gives CASSQERYRGKRGEQYF.

This clone has only a few counts. The chain joins TRBV13 to TRBJ2-5; D is perhaps TRBD1 (6 bases). Germline loops: CDR1 PRHDT, CDR2 FYEKMQ (reference sequence). The CDR3 runs 14 residues. V was shortened by 5 bases and J by 4 bases, with 14 bases between the two germline ends. CDR3 in DNA: TGTGCCAGCAGCCCCCGTGCCAGGGGAGAGACCCAGTACTTC. The encoded protein is CASSPRARGETQYF. The variable domain in full, with the rest retrieved from reference TRBV13 and TRBJ2-5, is AAGVIQSPRHLIKEKRETATLKCYPIPRHDTVYWYQQGPGQDPQFLISFYEKMQSDKGSIPDRFSAQQFSDYHSELNMSSLELGDSALYFCASSPRARGETQYFGPGTRLLVL.

The V gene is TRBV7-9, the J gene TRBJ1-6, with 8 nucleotides matching TRBD1. There are 16 residues in the CDR3. The V and J ends lost 5 bases and 5 bases, in that order; junction bases with no gene match: 8. The germline gives CDR1 SEHNR, CDR2 FQNEAQ (reference sequence). The CDR3 loop reads CASSPNRGWNNSPLHF. CDR3 DNA sequence: TGTGCCAGCAGCCCTAACAGGGGGTGGAATAATTCACCCCTCCACTTT. Together with reference TRBV7-9 and TRBJ1-6, the CDR3 gives the full variable domain: DTGVSQNPRHKITKRGQNVTFRCDPISEHNRLYWYRQTLGQGPEFLTYFQNEAQLEKSRLLSDRFSAERPKGSFSTLEIQRTEQGDSAMYLCASSPNRGWNNSPLHFGNGTRLTVT.

V is TRBV5-5 and J is TRBJ2-1; D is possibly TRBD2 (9 bases). The germline gives CDR1 SGHKS, CDR2 YYEKEE (reference sequence). The CDR3 is 18 amino acids. Between the trimmed V and J ends, which lost 5 bases and 6 bases, there was a span of 27 bases. The CDR3 region is CASSGTGLLAGVGNEQFF. The CDR3, as DNA: TGTGCCAGCAGTGGGACAGGACTATTAGCGGGAGTGGGCAATGAGCAGTTCTTC.

The rearrangement links TRBV15 to TRBJ2-2; 8 bases are shared with TRBD2. Germline trimming cut 0 bases from V and 1 base from J; bases unmatched to any gene: 10. The CDR3 covers 19 residues. Per the germline V gene, CDR1 is LNHNV and CDR2 is YYDKDF (reference sequence). The CDR3 bases are TGTGCCACCAGCAGAGAAGGTAGCGGGGTCCCCGTGAACACCGGGGAGCTGTTTTTT. Protein: CATSREGSGVPVNTGELFF.

This chain's CDR3 is CASRRQGPGETQYF. The CDR3, as DNA: TGTGCCAGTAGGCGGCAGGGGCCGGGAGAGACCCAGTACTTC. The gene calls are TRBV19 and TRBJ2-5; TRBD1 might be the D (6 bases). Germline lookup yields CDR1 LNHDA and CDR2 SQIVND (reference sequence). The CDR3 totals 14 residues. V lost 6 bases, J lost 4 bases, and 15 bases lay in between.

The V gene is TRBV6-6, the J gene TRBJ2-1, with TRBD1 matching over 9 bases. The CDR3 runs to 16 residues. V was clipped by 0 bases and J by 4 bases; unmatched bases: 4. The germline V gene has CDR1 MNHNY and CDR2 SVGAGI (reference sequence). CDR3 amino acids: CASSYSGTGQYNEQFF. CDR3 sequence (DNA): TGTGCCAGCAGTTACTCCGGGACAGGGCAATACAATGAGCAGTTCTTC.

This clone was seen more than once but under ten times. V and J are TRBV27 and TRBJ1-4; the D is unclear. V shed 5 bases and J shed 7 bases, with 14 bases lying between them. This CDR3 comprises 14 residues. Looked up from germline, CDR1 is MNHEY and CDR2 is SMNVEV (reference sequence). CDR3 nucleotides: TGTGCCAGCAGTCCCCAGGTTACGGTTGAAAAACTGTTTTTT. It codes for CASSPQVTVEKLFF.

The V and J genes are TRBV5-6 and TRBJ2-7; 8 bases map to TRBD1. The germline CDR1 and CDR2 sequences are SGHDT and YYEEEE. Trimming cost V 5 bases and J 2 bases; bases outside gene matches: 12. CDR3 length: 16 residues. CDR3 residues: CASSRGQEKPPYEQYF. The CDR3 nucleotides are TGTGCCAGCAGTCGGGGACAGGAGAAACCCCCCTACGAGCAGTACTTC. Filled out from reference TRBV5-6 and TRBJ2-7, the complete variable domain reads DAGVTQSPTHLIKTRGQQVTLRCSPKSGHDTVSWYQQALGQGPQFIFQYYEEEERQRGNFPDRFSGHQFPNYSSELNVNALLLGDSALYLCASSRGQEKPPYEQYFGPGTRLTVT.

This clone was detected only a few times. This CDR3 is CASSEAGGLTYEQYF. In DNA form, the CDR3 reads TGTGCCAGCAGTGAAGCGGGGGGGCTAACCTACGAGCAGTACTTC. This chain connects TRBV2 to TRBJ2-7, with D perhaps TRBD2 (7 bases). Germline V gene data show CDR1 as SNHLY and CDR2 as FYNNEI. Deletions cut 0 bases from V and 2 bases from J, with 11 bases between. The CDR3 spans 15 residues.

This clone turned up a few times. The rearrangement links TRBV29-1 to TRBJ2-3; 7 bases are a match to TRBD1. The CDR3 sequence is 14 residues long. V shed 6 bases, J shed 0 bases, and the junction held 6 bases outside the gene matches. Germline CDR1 is SQVTM and CDR2 is ANQGSEA. CDR3 sequence reads: CSVDLGQSTDTQYF. The CDR3, as DNA: TGCAGCGTGGACCTGGGACAGAGCACAGATACGCAGTATTTT.

The genes are TRBV13 and TRBJ1-2; D ambiguous. The germline V and J ends were trimmed by 0 bases and 2 bases, with 10 bases remaining between them. Looked up from germline, CDR1 is PRHDT and CDR2 is FYEKMQ (reference sequence). The CDR3 totals 15 residues. In DNA form, the CDR3 reads TGTGCCAGCAGCTTAGGAAGAGGCGACAACTATGGCTACACCTTC. Amino acid sequence: CASSLGRGDNYGYTF. The whole variable domain, remainder taken from reference TRBV13 and TRBJ1-2, is AAGVIQSPRHLIKEKRETATLKCYPIPRHDTVYWYQQGPGQDPQFLISFYEKMQSDKGSIPDRFSAQQFSDYHSELNMSSLELGDSALYFCASSLGRGDNYGYTFGSGTRLTVV.

This chain joins TRBV2 and TRBJ2-3; TRBD2 agrees at 7 bases. CDR3 size: 14 residues. The trim removed 3 bases at V and 11 bases at J, leaving 11 bases unmatched. Germline V gene sequence: CDR1 SNHLY, CDR2 FYNNEI. As DNA, the CDR3 is TGTGCCAGCAGTGACCGGAATCCCGCGGGGGAGCAGTATTTT. The encoded protein is CASSDRNPAGEQYF.

The chain carries TRBV4-2 and TRBJ2-2; 11 bases are a match to TRBD2. This CDR3 region has 17 residues. Trimming removed 3 bases from V and 5 bases from J; junction bases left unmatched: 8. CDR1 is LGHNA, CDR2 YNFKEQ, per germline. CDR3 sequence reads: CASSQGGTSGDTGELFF. In DNA, the CDR3 is TGTGCCAGCAGCCAGGGGGGGACTAGCGGTGATACCGGGGAGCTGTTTTTT.

Comments on this clone: In the same sample, other DNA sequences code for this CDR3. The chain is built from TRBV19 and TRBJ1-2; 7 bases are shared with TRBD1. This CDR3 is built from 13 residues. Germline trimming cut 5 bases from V and 7 bases from J; bases unmatched to any gene: 7. Germline V gene data show CDR1 as LNHDA and CDR2 as SQIVND (reference sequence). The DNA for the CDR3 is TGTGCCAGTAGTTTCCGGACAGGATCTGGCTACACCTTC. It yields the protein CASSFRTGSGYTF.

The table lists this clone with a count of one. V and J are TRBV15 and TRBJ2-7, with 7 bases identical to TRBD2. CDR3 length: 15 residues. CDR1 is LNHNV, CDR2 YYDKDF, per germline (reference sequence). Losses at the gene ends were 1 base for V and 5 bases for J; bases not matched to a gene: 8. CDR3 nucleotides: TGTGCCACCAGCAGAGCCATAGCGGGCCCCCACGAGCAGTACTTC. This codes for CATSRAIAGPHEQYF.